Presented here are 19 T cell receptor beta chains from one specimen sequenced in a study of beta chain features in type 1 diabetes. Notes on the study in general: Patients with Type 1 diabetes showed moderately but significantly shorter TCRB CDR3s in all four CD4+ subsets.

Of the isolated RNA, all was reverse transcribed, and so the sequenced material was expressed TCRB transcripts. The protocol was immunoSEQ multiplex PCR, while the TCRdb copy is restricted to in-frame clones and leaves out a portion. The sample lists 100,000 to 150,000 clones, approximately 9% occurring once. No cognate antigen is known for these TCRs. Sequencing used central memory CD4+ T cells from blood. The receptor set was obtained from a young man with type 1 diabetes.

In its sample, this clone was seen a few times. The CDR3 protein is CSVASTGKDQPQHF. The CDR3 DNA follows: TGCAGCGTGGCCTCAACAGGGAAGGATCAGCCCCAGCATTTT. The chain is built from TRBV29-1 and TRBJ1-5; tentative D call: TRBD1 (6 bases). With 6 bases removed from V and 5 bases from J, the gap between germline ends came to 17 bases. Germline CDR1 is SQVTM and CDR2 is ANQGSEA. The CDR3 sequence is 14 residues long.

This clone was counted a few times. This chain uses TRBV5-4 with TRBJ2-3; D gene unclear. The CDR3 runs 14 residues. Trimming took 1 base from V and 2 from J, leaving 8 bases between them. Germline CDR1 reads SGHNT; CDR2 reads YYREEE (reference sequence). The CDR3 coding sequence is TGTGCCAGCAGCTTGAGGAGTTTCACAGATACGCAGTATTTT. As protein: CASSLRSFTDTQYF.

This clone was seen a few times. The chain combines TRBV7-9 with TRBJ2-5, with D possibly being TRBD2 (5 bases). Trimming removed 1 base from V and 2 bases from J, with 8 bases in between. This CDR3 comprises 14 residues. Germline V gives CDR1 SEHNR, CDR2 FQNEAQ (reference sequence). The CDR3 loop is CASSLGSGQETQYF. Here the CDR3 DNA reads TGTGCCAGCAGCTTAGGGTCGGGGCAAGAGACCCAGTACTTC.

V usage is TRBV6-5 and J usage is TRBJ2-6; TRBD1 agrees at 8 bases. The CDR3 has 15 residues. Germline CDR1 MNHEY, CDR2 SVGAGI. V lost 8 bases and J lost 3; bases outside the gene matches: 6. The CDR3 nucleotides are TGTGCCAGCCGCGGGACAGGTGGTGGGGCCAACGTCCTGACTTTC. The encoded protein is CASRGTGGGANVLTF.

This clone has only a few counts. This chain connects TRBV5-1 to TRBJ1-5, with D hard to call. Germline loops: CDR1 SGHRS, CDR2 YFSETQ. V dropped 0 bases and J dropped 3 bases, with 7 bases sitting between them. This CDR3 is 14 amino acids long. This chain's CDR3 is CASSLERVNQPQHF. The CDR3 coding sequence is TGCGCCAGCAGCTTGGAAAGAGTCAATCAGCCCCAGCATTTT.

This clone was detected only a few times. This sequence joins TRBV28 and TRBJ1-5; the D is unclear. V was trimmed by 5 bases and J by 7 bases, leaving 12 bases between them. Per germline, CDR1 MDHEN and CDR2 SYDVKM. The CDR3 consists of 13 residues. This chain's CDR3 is CASSPLQFQPQHF. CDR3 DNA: TGTGCCAGCAGTCCCCTACAGTTCCAGCCCCAGCATTTT. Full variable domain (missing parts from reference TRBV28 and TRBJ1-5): DVKVTQSSRYLVKRTGEKVFLECVQDMDHENMFWYRQDPGLGLRLIYFSYDVKMKEKGDIPEGYSVSREKKERFSLILESASTNQTSMYLCASSPLQFQPQHFGDGTRLSIL.

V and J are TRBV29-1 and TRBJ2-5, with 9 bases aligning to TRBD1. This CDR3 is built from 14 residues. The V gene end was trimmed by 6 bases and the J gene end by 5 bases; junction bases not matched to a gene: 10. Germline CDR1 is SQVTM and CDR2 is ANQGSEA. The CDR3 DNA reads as TGCAGCGTCGGGGGCCTGACAGGGGGTGAGACCCAGTACTTC. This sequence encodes CSVGGLTGGETQYF. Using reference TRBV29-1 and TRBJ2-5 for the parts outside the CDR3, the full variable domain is SAVISQKPSRDICQRGTSLTIQCQVDSQVTMMFWYRQQPGQSLTLIATANQGSEATYESGFVIDKFPISRPNLTFSTLTVSNMSPEDSSIYLCSVGGLTGGETQYFGPGTRLLVL.

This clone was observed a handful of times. Here the CDR3 reads CASSYDQGLYEQYF. The CDR3 region has the DNA TGTGCCAGCAGTTACGACCAGGGGCTATACGAGCAGTACTTC. The V and J genes are TRBV6-5 and TRBJ2-7; weak D call: TRBD1 (6 bases). V dropped 2 bases and J dropped 4 bases, with 12 bases sitting between them. Germline V CDR1 and CDR2: MNHEY, SVGAGI. There are 14 residues in the CDR3.

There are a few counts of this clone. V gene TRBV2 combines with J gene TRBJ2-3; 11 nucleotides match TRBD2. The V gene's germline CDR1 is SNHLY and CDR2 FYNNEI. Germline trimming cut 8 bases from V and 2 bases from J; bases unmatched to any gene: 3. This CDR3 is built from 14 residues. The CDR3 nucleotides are TGTGCCAGCCAACTAGCGGGGGTCACAGATACGCAGTATTTT. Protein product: CASQLAGVTDTQYF.

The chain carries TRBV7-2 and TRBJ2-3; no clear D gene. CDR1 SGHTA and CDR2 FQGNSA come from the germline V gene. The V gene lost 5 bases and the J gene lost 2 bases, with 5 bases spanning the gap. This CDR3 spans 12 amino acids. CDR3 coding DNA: TGTGCCAGCAGCCCAGACACAGATACGCAGTATTTT. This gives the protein CASSPDTDTQYF.

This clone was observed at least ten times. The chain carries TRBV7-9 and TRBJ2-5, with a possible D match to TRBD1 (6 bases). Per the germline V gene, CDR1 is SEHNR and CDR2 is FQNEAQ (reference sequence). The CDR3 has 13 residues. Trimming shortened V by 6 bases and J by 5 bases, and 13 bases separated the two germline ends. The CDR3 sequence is CASRLQGRETQYF. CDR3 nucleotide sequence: TGTGCCAGCAGGCTACAGGGTAGGGAGACCCAGTACTTC.

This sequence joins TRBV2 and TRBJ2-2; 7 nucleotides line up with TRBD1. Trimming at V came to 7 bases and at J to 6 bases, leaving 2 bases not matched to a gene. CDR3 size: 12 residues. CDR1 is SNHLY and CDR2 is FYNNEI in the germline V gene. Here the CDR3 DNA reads TGTGCCAGCAACCAGGGGGCCGGGGAGCTGTTTTTT. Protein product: CASNQGAGELFF.

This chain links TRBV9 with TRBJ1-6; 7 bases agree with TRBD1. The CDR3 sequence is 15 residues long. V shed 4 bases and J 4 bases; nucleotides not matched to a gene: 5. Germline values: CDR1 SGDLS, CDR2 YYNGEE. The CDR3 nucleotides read TGTGCCAGCAGCCCACAGGGACAGTATAATTCACCCCTCCACTTT. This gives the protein CASSPQGQYNSPLHF.

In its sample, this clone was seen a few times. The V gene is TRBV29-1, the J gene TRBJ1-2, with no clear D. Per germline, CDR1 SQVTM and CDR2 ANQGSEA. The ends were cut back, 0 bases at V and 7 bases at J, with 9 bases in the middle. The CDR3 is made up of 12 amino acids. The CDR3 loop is CSVEDQAGGYTF. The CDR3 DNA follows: TGCAGCGTTGAAGATCAGGCGGGTGGCTACACCTTC.

Here the CDR3 reads CASSRSGYLYEQYF. In nucleotides, the CDR3 is TGTGCCAGCAGTCGAAGCGGGTACCTCTACGAGCAGTACTTC. J is TRBJ2-7 and V is TRBV6-5; maybe TRBD2 (6 bases). This CDR3 comprises 14 residues. The V gene lost 5 bases and the J gene lost 3 bases, with 14 bases spanning the gap. Germline-derived CDR1 and CDR2 are MNHEY and SVGAGI.

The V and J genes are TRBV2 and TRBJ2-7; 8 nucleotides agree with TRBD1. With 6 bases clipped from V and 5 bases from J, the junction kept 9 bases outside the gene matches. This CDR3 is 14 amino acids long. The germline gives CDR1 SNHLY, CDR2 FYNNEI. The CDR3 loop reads CASRSDRVHDEQYF. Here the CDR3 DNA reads TGTGCCAGCAGATCGGACAGGGTTCACGACGAGCAGTACTTC. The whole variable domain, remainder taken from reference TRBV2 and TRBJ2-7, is EPEVTQTPSHQVTQMGQEVILRCVPISNHLYFYWYRQILGQKVEFLVSFYNNEISEKSEIFDDQFSVERPDGSNFTLKIRSTKLEDSAMYFCASRSDRVHDEQYFGPGTRLTVT.

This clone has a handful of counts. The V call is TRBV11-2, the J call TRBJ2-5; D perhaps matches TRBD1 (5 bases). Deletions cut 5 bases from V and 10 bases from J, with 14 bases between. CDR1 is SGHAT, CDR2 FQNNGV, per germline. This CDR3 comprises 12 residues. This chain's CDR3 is CASSMDQGNQYF. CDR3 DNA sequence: TGTGCCAGCAGCATGGATCAGGGAAACCAGTACTTC. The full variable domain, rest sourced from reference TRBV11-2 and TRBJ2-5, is EAGVAQSPRYKIIEKRQSVAFWCNPISGHATLYWYQQILGQGPKLLIQFQNNGVVDDSQLPKDRFSAERLKGVDSTLKIQPAKLEDSAVYLCASSMDQGNQYFGPGTRLLVL.

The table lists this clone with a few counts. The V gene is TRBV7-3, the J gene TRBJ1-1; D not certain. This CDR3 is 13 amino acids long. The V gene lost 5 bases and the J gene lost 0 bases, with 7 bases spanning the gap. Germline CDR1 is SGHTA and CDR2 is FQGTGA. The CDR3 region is CASSPGLNTEAFF. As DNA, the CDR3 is TGTGCCAGCAGCCCGGGGTTGAACACTGAAGCTTTCTTT.

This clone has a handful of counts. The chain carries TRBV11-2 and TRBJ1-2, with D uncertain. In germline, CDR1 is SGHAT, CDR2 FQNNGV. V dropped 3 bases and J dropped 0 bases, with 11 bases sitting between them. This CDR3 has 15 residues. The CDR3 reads CASSLSLRSNYGYTF. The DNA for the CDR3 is TGTGCCAGCAGCTTGTCCCTCAGGTCTAACTATGGCTACACCTTC.